This passage covers 21 T cell receptor beta chains from one sample sequenced in a study of cytomegalovirus exposure and HLA in healthy donors. The PCR employed 60 Vbeta primers together with 13 Jbeta primers. Produced via immunoSEQ multiplex PCR; TCRdb's table is partial and in-frame only. The sample lists a few hundred thousand clones, about 75% seen once, with over 2% in the top ten. What was sequenced was PBMCs. The receptors shown here come from a female donor in good health and CMV-seronegative.

The chain couples TRBV25-1 to TRBJ1-3, with D hard to call. The CDR3 extends over 14 amino acids. Germline loops: CDR1 MGHDK, CDR2 SYGVNS. Deletions cut 8 bases from V and 0 bases from J, with 11 bases between. As DNA, the CDR3 is TGTGCCAGCCGCCCACAAAACTCTGGAAACACCATATATTTT. Translating it yields CASRPQNSGNTIYF.

This clone appeared a few times. The chain is built from TRBV6-5 and TRBJ1-1, with D possibly matching TRBD1 (5 bases). CDR1 and CDR2 (germline): MNHEY, SVGAGI. Trimming stripped 4 bases from V and 10 bases from J, with 13 bases between. The CDR3 spans 12 residues. Here the CDR3 reads CASSSRQNLAFF. CDR3 in DNA: TGTGCCAGCAGTTCTCGACAGAATCTAGCTTTCTTT.

The V and J genes are TRBV7-9 and TRBJ1-1, with D hard to call. Trimming pared 3 bases from V and 1 base from J, leaving 9 bases between. The V gene's germline CDR1 is SEHNR and CDR2 FQNEAQ (reference sequence). CDR3 length: 14 residues. CDR3 residues: CASSFSIQNTEAFF. The CDR3 DNA follows: TGTGCCAGCAGCTTTTCCATACAGAACACTGAAGCTTTCTTT.

V usage is TRBV27 and J usage is TRBJ2-3; 10 nucleotides match TRBD2. The germline CDR1 and CDR2 sequences are MNHEY and SMNVEV (reference sequence). Trimming cost V 6 bases and J 2 bases; bases outside gene matches: 2. This CDR3 comprises 14 residues. CDR3 amino acids: CASRLAGSTDTQYF. As DNA, the CDR3 is TGTGCCAGCAGACTAGCGGGATCCACAGATACGCAGTATTTT.

V and J are TRBV5-4 and TRBJ2-2, with D unclear. CDR1 and CDR2 from the germline V gene are SGHNT and YYREEE (reference sequence). V was trimmed by 4 bases and J by 5 bases, leaving 3 bases between them. The CDR3 length is 11 residues. The CDR3, as DNA: TGTGCCAGCAGCGCGACCGGGGAGCTGTTTTTT. Its translation is CASSATGELFF.

This sequence joins TRBV6-1 and TRBJ1-4; D unclear. The CDR3 consists of 15 residues. V was pared by 4 bases and J by 1 base, with 10 bases between. Germline CDR1 and CDR2: MNHNS and SASEGT. The CDR3 nucleotides are TGTGCCAGCAGTGTGAGGGCAGGAACTAATGAAAAACTGTTTTTT. This codes for CASSVRAGTNEKLFF.

The table lists this clone with a few counts. The chain is built from TRBV6-5 and TRBJ2-7, with a tentative D call TRBD1 (6 bases). Germline lookup yields CDR1 MNHEY and CDR2 SVGAGI. V was trimmed by 9 bases and J by 3 bases, leaving 15 bases between them. The CDR3 sequence is 13 residues long. CDR3: CASRGTQFYEQYF. The CDR3 DNA reads as TGTGCCAGTCGTGGGACACAATTCTACGAGCAGTACTTC.

The V call is TRBV7-2, the J call TRBJ2-7, with 12 bases lining up with TRBD2. The germline gives CDR1 SGHTA, CDR2 FQGNSA. With V trimmed by 5 bases and J by 7 bases, 6 bases remained unmatched. The CDR3 covers 14 residues. The CDR3: CASSTGTSGLEQYF. The CDR3 DNA sequence: TGTGCCAGCAGCACCGGGACTAGCGGGCTAGAGCAGTACTTC.

The chain employs TRBV5-1 and TRBJ1-4; 10 bases map to TRBD1. The germline gives CDR1 SGHRS, CDR2 YFSETQ. The CDR3 loop spans 15 amino acids. Unmatched junction bases numbered 10, after V lost 7 bases and J lost 7 bases. The chain's CDR3 is CASRWSGQGGEKLFF. CDR3 bases: TGCGCCAGCCGCTGGTCCGGACAGGGGGGTGAAAAACTGTTTTTT.

This rearrangement joins TRBV14 to TRBJ2-5, with a tentative D call TRBD2 (6 bases). The CDR3 loop spans 13 amino acids. Germline CDR1 is SGHDN and CDR2 is FVKESK. Trimming cost V 1 base and J 11 bases, with 14 bases left between them. The CDR3 spells CASSQVLTREQYF. The DNA for the CDR3 is TGTGCCAGCAGCCAAGTGCTAACCCGGGAGCAGTACTTC.

This clone showed up just a few times. V gene TRBV27 combines with J gene TRBJ1-1, with 9 bases aligning to TRBD1. In germline, CDR1 is MNHEY, CDR2 SMNVEV (reference sequence). CDR3 size: 14 residues. Trimming took 5 bases from V and 2 from J; bases not matched to a gene: 3. The CDR3 DNA reads as TGTGCCAGCAGTAAGGACAGGGGAAACACTGAAGCTTTCTTT. Its protein is CASSKDRGNTEAFF.

The chain joins TRBV25-1 to TRBJ1-1; 7 bases agree with TRBD1. Trimming at V came to 7 bases and at J to 4 bases, leaving 12 bases not matched to a gene. From germline, CDR1 is MGHDK and CDR2 SYGVNS. The CDR3 runs to 15 residues. The CDR3 sequence is CASMGVGGKGTEAFF. For the CDR3, the DNA is TGTGCCAGCATGGGGGTAGGGGGCAAGGGCACTGAAGCTTTCTTT.

The sample holds one count of this clone. The chain couples TRBV6-4 to TRBJ1-1, with 7 bases that match TRBD1. V shed 7 bases, J shed 4 bases, and the junction held 9 bases outside the gene matches. The CDR3 totals 14 residues. The germline CDR1 and CDR2 sequences are MRHNA and SNTAGT. The CDR3 reads CASKRGPSSTEAFF. CDR3 nucleotide sequence: TGTGCCAGCAAAAGGGGGCCTAGCTCCACTGAAGCTTTCTTT.

This chain links TRBV5-4 with TRBJ2-4, with D possibly TRBD2 on 5 matching bases. Germline values: CDR1 SGHNT, CDR2 YYREEE (reference sequence). V was clipped by 1 base and J by 0 bases, with 8 bases between them. The CDR3 runs 15 residues. CDR3 DNA sequence: TGTGCCAGCAGCTTGAACGGGGTAGCCAAAAACATTCAGTACTTC. It yields the protein CASSLNGVAKNIQYF.

The J gene is TRBJ2-5, the V gene TRBV7-2; TRBD1 aligns across 7 bases. Gene TRBJ2-7 matches the end of the DNA better, so the J call may be wrong. The CDR3 has 13 amino acids. CDR1 is SGHTA and CDR2 is FQGNSA in the germline V gene. The CDR3 region has the DNA TGTGCCAGCAGTCAAGGACAGGTCAACGAGCAGTACTTC. This sequence encodes CASSQGQVNEQYF.

The gene calls are TRBV5-1 and TRBJ1-2, with 9 bases that match TRBD1. Germline CDR1 and CDR2: SGHRS and YFSETQ. The J segment lost 6 bases and the V segment lost 4 bases, leaving 16 bases of the junction unmatched. The CDR3 runs to 17 residues. As DNA, the CDR3 is TGCGCCAGCAGCCCCGGACAGGGGAAGATGGCTGGTAATGGCTACACCTTC. Protein: CASSPGQGKMAGNGYTF.

This clone was observed a handful of times. The chain uses TRBV6-6 and TRBJ2-1; possible D gene TRBD1, 7 bases. CDR1 is MNHNY, CDR2 SVGAGI, per germline (reference sequence). CDR3 length equals 16 residues. Trimming shortened V by 0 bases and J by 6 bases, and 15 bases separated the two germline ends. The CDR3 DNA sequence: TGTGCCAGCAGTTACTCGGTCAGGGGGGTCGGCAATGAGCAGTTCTTC. It is translated as CASSYSVRGVGNEQFF.

The V gene is TRBV11-2, the J gene TRBJ1-3, with 7 bases lining up with TRBD1. Per germline, CDR1 SGHAT and CDR2 FQNNGV. The CDR3 length is 16 residues. Losses at the gene ends were 5 bases for V and 2 bases for J; bases not matched to a gene: 9. The CDR3 nucleotides are TGTGCCAGCAGCCTACAGGGGATTTGGACTGGAAACACCATATATTTT. Protein product: CASSLQGIWTGNTIYF.

The rearrangement joins TRBV27 to TRBJ1-5, with 7 bases lining up with TRBD1. V shed 5 bases, J shed 4 bases, and the junction held 2 bases outside the gene matches. The CDR3 loop spans 13 amino acids. The germline V gene has CDR1 MNHEY and CDR2 SMNVEV (reference sequence). CDR3 nucleotides: TGTGCCAGCAGTGCCAGGGGGAATCAGCCCCAGCATTTT. It is translated as CASSARGNQPQHF.

The genes are TRBV10-3 and TRBJ1-1; perhaps TRBD1 as D (6 bases). CDR1 is ENHRY, CDR2 SYGVKD, per germline. The CDR3 contains 13 residues. V was cut by 9 bases and J by 0 bases, with 11 bases left in between. CDR3 nucleotide sequence: TGTGCCATGGGGGGGGCCATGAACACTGAAGCTTTCTTT. As protein: CAMGGAMNTEAFF.

The genes are TRBV14 and TRBJ1-2; the match to TRBD1 covers 10 bases. Trimming cost V 4 bases and J 5 bases; bases outside gene matches: 1. CDR1 is SGHDN and CDR2 is FVKESK in the germline V gene. The CDR3 loop spans 13 amino acids. CDR3 sequence: CASSRTGGYGYTF. The CDR3 DNA reads TGTGCCAGCAGCCGGACAGGGGGATATGGCTACACCTTC.